The 29 T cell receptor beta chains in this list originate from one sample, sequenced in a study of cytotoxic CD8 clonotypes in ibrutinib-treated CLL. Here immunoSEQ multiplex PCR was the method, and the copy in TCRdb shows in-frame clones only, minus some. The sample shows roughly 250,000 clones, roughly 70% of them seen only once. Specimen: PBMCs, collected after 24 months of ibrutinib treatment. These receptor sequences come from a human donor with chronic lymphocytic leukemia.

The chain links TRBV9 to TRBJ1-1; tentative D call: TRBD1 (5 bases). The CDR3 extends over 15 amino acids. Germline CDR1 SGDLS, CDR2 YYNGEE. Trimming cost V 4 bases and J 5 bases, with 18 bases left between them. CDR3 bases: TGTGCCAGCAGCTCCTTGGGGGACCTGAGGACTGAAGCTTTCTTT. Amino acids: CASSSLGDLRTEAFF.

The gene calls are TRBV28 and TRBJ1-5; unclear D gene. The V end was cut by 6 bases, the J end by 10 bases, with 13 bases between. The CDR3 has 12 amino acids. Germline V CDR1 and CDR2: MDHEN, SYDVKM. CDR3 DNA: TGTGCCAGCAGCCCCTCGGTTCAACCCCAGCATTTT. Translating gives CASSPSVQPQHF. The whole variable domain, remainder taken from reference TRBV28 and TRBJ1-5, is DVKVTQSSRYLVKRTGEKVFLECVQDMDHENMFWYRQDPGLGLRLIYFSYDVKMKEKGDIPEGYSVSREKKERFSLILESASTNQTSMYLCASSPSVQPQHFGDGTRLSIL.

The chain combines TRBV6-5 with TRBJ2-3; D call uncertain. This CDR3 has 15 amino acids. CDR1 MNHEY and CDR2 SVGAGI come from the germline V gene. The V gene lost 0 bases and the J gene lost 3 bases, with 10 bases spanning the gap. In DNA form, the CDR3 reads TGTGCCAGCAGTTACTCAGGACGCATGACAGATACGCAGTATTTT. Translating it yields CASSYSGRMTDTQYF.

This sequence joins TRBV2 and TRBJ2-1; 10 nucleotides agree with TRBD1. The germline V gene has CDR1 SNHLY and CDR2 FYNNEI. J gave up 2 bases and V 3 bases, and 1 base lay outside the gene matches. The CDR3 has 15 amino acids. The CDR3 sequence is CASSEGQGTYNEQFF. In nucleotides, the CDR3 is TGTGCCAGCAGTGAGGGACAGGGGACCTACAATGAGCAGTTCTTC.

In its sample, this clone was seen a few times. The genes are TRBV2 and TRBJ2-5, with 7 bases matching TRBD2. Germline V gives CDR1 SNHLY, CDR2 FYNNEI. The CDR3 length is 15 residues. Trimming cost V 5 bases and J 5 bases; bases outside gene matches: 11. CDR3 amino acids: CASSTQWEGQETQYF. CDR3 bases: TGTGCCAGCAGTACCCAATGGGAGGGCCAGGAGACCCAGTACTTC.

The chain joins TRBV27 to TRBJ2-4, with 8 bases aligning to TRBD2. The CDR3 is 16 amino acids. Germline V CDR1 and CDR2: MNHEY, SMNVEV (reference sequence). V was pared by 5 bases and J by 8 bases, with 14 bases of the junction left unmatched. Here the CDR3 DNA reads TGTGCCAGCAGTCTTACCCCTCGGGGGGGTGGGCACATTCAGTACTTC. This translates into CASSLTPRGGGHIQYF.

This sequence joins TRBV6-5 and TRBJ2-7; no definite D call. Trimming removed 6 bases from V and 3 bases from J, with 12 bases in between. CDR1 is MNHEY and CDR2 is SVGAGI in the germline V gene. This CDR3 comprises 13 residues. In nucleotides, the CDR3 is TGTGCCAGCAGCCGCGCCCGGAACTACGAGCAGTACTTC. Protein: CASSRARNYEQYF.

The chain is built from TRBV7-2 and TRBJ2-1; D is perhaps TRBD1 (6 bases). The CDR3 contains 16 residues. Germline values: CDR1 SGHTA, CDR2 FQGNSA. The V and J ends lost 6 bases and 6 bases respectively, with 21 bases between them. The CDR3 region is CASSSQGTPGRNEQFF. The CDR3 DNA sequence: TGTGCCAGCAGTTCCCAAGGGACACCCGGGCGCAATGAGCAGTTCTTC.

This clone was observed a handful of times. V gene TRBV5-6 combines with J gene TRBJ2-7; 7 bases are shared with TRBD1. Germline-derived CDR1 and CDR2 are SGHDT and YYEEEE. Losses at the gene ends were 4 bases for V and 0 bases for J; bases not matched to a gene: 4. This CDR3 spans 14 amino acids. The CDR3 DNA reads as TGTGCCAGCAGCGGACGGGACAGCTCCTACGAGCAGTACTTC. Its translation: CASSGRDSSYEQYF.

The count of this clone is one. This chain uses TRBV9 with TRBJ2-5; D might be TRBD1 (6 bases). Germline-derived CDR1 and CDR2 are SGDLS and YYNGEE. The germline V and J ends were trimmed by 2 bases and 4 bases, with 15 bases remaining between them. The CDR3 length is 15 residues. The CDR3: CASSVIPTGLETQYF. As DNA, the CDR3 is TGTGCCAGCAGCGTCATACCTACAGGGCTAGAGACCCAGTACTTC. The variable domain in full, with the rest retrieved from reference TRBV9 and TRBJ2-5, is DSGVTQTPKHLITATGQRVTLRCSPRSGDLSVYWYQQSLDQGLQFLIQYYNGEERAKGNILERFSAQQFPDLHSELNLSSLELGDSALYFCASSVIPTGLETQYFGPGTRLLVL.

CDR3: CASSLGNIEQYF. CDR3 in DNA: TGTGCCAGCAGCTTGGGTAATATTGAGCAGTACTTC. The V call is TRBV5-8, the J call TRBJ2-7; no clear D gene. V lost 0 bases and J lost 7, with 8 bases in between. The CDR3 extends over 12 amino acids. Germline CDR1 SGHTS, CDR2 YDEGEE. The whole variable domain, remainder taken from reference TRBV5-8 and TRBJ2-7, is EAGVTQSPTHLIKTRGQQATLRCSPISGHTSVYWYQQALGLGLQFLLWYDEGEERNRGNFPPRFSGRQFPNYSSELNVNALELEDSALYLCASSLGNIEQYFGPGTRLTVT.

This sequence joins TRBV25-1 and TRBJ1-4, with 7 bases lining up with TRBD1. V shed 5 bases, J shed 6 bases, and the junction held 9 bases outside the gene matches. The CDR3 loop spans 15 amino acids. CDR1 MGHDK and CDR2 SYGVNS come from the germline V gene. The CDR3 nucleotides read TGTGCCAGCAGTAGGCGACAGGGCGGGGATGAAAAACTGTTTTTT. Encoded protein: CASSRRQGGDEKLFF.

This clone was found once. This rearrangement joins TRBV29-1 to TRBJ2-2; D not certain. Germline CDR1 is SQVTM and CDR2 is ANQGSEA. Trimming took 8 bases from V and 1 from J, leaving 8 bases between them. CDR3 length equals 12 residues. The CDR3 spells CSSKRNTGELFF. The CDR3 nucleotides are TGCAGCTCTAAAAGGAACACCGGGGAGCTGTTTTTT.

The gene calls are TRBV7-2 and TRBJ2-3; D is uncertain. The CDR3 totals 15 residues. Between the trimmed V and J ends, which lost 2 bases and 10 bases, there was a span of 19 bases. Germline V lookup: CDR1 SGHTA, CDR2 FQGNSA. CDR3 coding DNA: TGTGCCAGCAGCTTACAAAGGAACCTCCGCCTTGCGCAGTATTTT. This encodes CASSLQRNLRLAQYF.

The chain couples TRBV7-9 to TRBJ1-2, with D tentatively TRBD1 (5 bases). There are 13 residues in the CDR3. The germline gives CDR1 SEHNR, CDR2 FQNEAQ (reference sequence). V lost 5 bases and J lost 5, with 12 bases in between. Written as DNA, the CDR3 is TGTGCCAGCAGCACCCCACCAGGGTATGGCTACACCTTC. It codes for CASSTPPGYGYTF.

The rearrangement uses TRBV7-9 and TRBJ1-2; 8 nucleotides agree with TRBD1. The length of the CDR3 is 15 residues. With 1 base clipped from V and 7 bases from J, the junction kept 8 bases outside the gene matches. The germline CDR1 and CDR2 sequences are SEHNR and FQNEAQ (reference sequence). The CDR3 reads CASSLGQGAQIGYTF. The CDR3 DNA is TGTGCCAGCAGCTTAGGGCAGGGGGCGCAAATTGGCTACACCTTC.

The rearrangement joins TRBV29-1 to TRBJ1-1, with no clear D. Looked up from germline, CDR1 is SQVTM and CDR2 is ANQGSEA. Trimming cost V 3 bases and J 0 bases, with 8 bases left between them. The CDR3 is 13 residues long. DNA for the CDR3: TGCAGCGTTGAGACGAGATTGAACACTGAAGCTTTCTTT. Amino acids: CSVETRLNTEAFF.

The chain combines TRBV30 with TRBJ2-3; D is ambiguous. V was clipped by 0 bases and J by 2 bases, with 6 bases between them. This CDR3 has 13 residues. Germline CDR1 and CDR2: GTSNPN and SVGIG (reference sequence). The CDR3, as DNA: TGTGCCTGGAGTGTTCCAGTCACAGATACGCAGTATTTT. It yields the protein CAWSVPVTDTQYF. Full variable domain (outside the CDR3, taken from reference TRBV30 and TRBJ2-3): SQTIHQWPATLVQPVGSPLSLECTVEGTSNPNLYWYRQAAGRGLQLLFYSVGIGQISSEVPQNLSASRPQDRQFILSSKKLLLSDSGFYLCAWSVPVTDTQYFGPGTRLTVL.

There are a few counts of this clone. The chain combines TRBV28 with TRBJ1-2; a weak D match, TRBD1 (6 bases). V lost 6 bases and J 3 bases, leaving 14 bases between the germline ends. Germline V gives CDR1 MDHEN, CDR2 SYDVKM. This CDR3 has 14 residues. The CDR3 loop reads CASRRTGIDYGYTF. CDR3 sequence (DNA): TGTGCCAGCAGGCGTACAGGGATAGACTATGGCTACACCTTC.

The chain recombines TRBV6-6 with TRBJ2-7; weak D call: TRBD2 (6 bases). The germline V gene has CDR1 MNHNY and CDR2 SVGAGI (reference sequence). This CDR3 comprises 14 residues. V shed 6 bases and J shed 7 bases, with 19 bases lying between them. DNA for the CDR3: TGTGCCAGCAGCAAAGACGGGGGATGGGGTGAGCAGTACTTC. Amino acid sequence: CASSKDGGWGEQYF.

The chain carries TRBV7-3 and TRBJ2-1; TRBD2 matches at 8 bases. CDR1 and CDR2 (germline): SGHTA, FQGTGA. Germline trimming cut 5 bases from V and 1 base from J; bases unmatched to any gene: 4. The CDR3 extends over 15 amino acids. The CDR3 spells CASSPVAGSYNEQFF. The DNA of the CDR3 is TGTGCCAGCAGCCCAGTAGCGGGGTCCTACAATGAGCAGTTCTTC.

Comments on this clone: Other nucleotide sequences in the sample specify the same CDR3. V gene TRBV18 combines with J gene TRBJ2-7; possibly TRBD1 for D (6 bases). This CDR3 is built from 12 residues. With 2 bases removed from V and 5 bases from J, the gap between germline ends came to 7 bases. Looked up from germline, CDR1 is KGHSH and CDR2 is LQKENI. This chain's CDR3 is CASSPGGDEQYF. The CDR3, as DNA: TGTGCCAGCTCACCAGGGGGCGACGAGCAGTACTTC.

Of note for this clone: Other DNA sequences in the same sample also yield this CDR3. The genes are TRBV11-2 and TRBJ2-7; a weak D match, TRBD2 (6 bases). The CDR3 is 14 residues long. V dropped 2 bases and J dropped 1 base, with 9 bases sitting between them. Germline-derived CDR1 and CDR2 are SGHAT and FQNNGV. The CDR3 region is CASSLSGSSYEQYF. The CDR3 DNA follows: TGTGCCAGCAGCTTAAGCGGGTCTTCCTACGAGCAGTACTTC.

V is TRBV27 and J is TRBJ2-3; D ambiguous. Per germline, CDR1 MNHEY and CDR2 SMNVEV (reference sequence). The V and J ends lost 5 bases and 0 bases respectively, with 12 bases between them. The CDR3 extends over 15 amino acids. CDR3 sequence (DNA): TGTGCCAGCAGTGGCCCCTTTCTTAGCACAGATACGCAGTATTTT. This sequence encodes CASSGPFLSTDTQYF.

The chain joins TRBV4-1 to TRBJ1-3; D is perhaps TRBD1 (6 bases). V was cut by 0 bases and J by 0 bases, with 12 bases left in between. The germline V gene encodes CDR1 MGHRA and CDR2 YSYEKL. There are 17 residues in the CDR3. DNA for the CDR3: TGCGCCAGCAGCCAAGATCTTGGGGGCCGCTCTGGAAACACCATATATTTT. Encoded protein: CASSQDLGGRSGNTIYF.

This sequence joins TRBV9 and TRBJ2-7; 8 nucleotides align to TRBD2. Germline V gene data show CDR1 as SGDLS and CDR2 as YYNGEE. The CDR3 has 15 amino acids. J gave up 1 base and V 0 bases, and 3 bases lay outside the gene matches. CDR3 in amino acids: CASSVGSGGSYEQYF. CDR3 coding DNA: TGTGCCAGCAGCGTAGGATCGGGGGGGTCCTACGAGCAGTACTTC.

This clone was detected only once. This rearrangement joins TRBV19 to TRBJ2-1; tentative D call: TRBD1 (6 bases). The germline CDR1 and CDR2 sequences are LNHDA and SQIVND (reference sequence). The length of the CDR3 is 15 residues. V was trimmed by 6 bases and J by 6 bases, leaving 18 bases between them. CDR3 coding DNA: TGTGCCAGTAGCAACAGGGTTACCCCATTCAATGAGCAGTTCTTC. Translating gives CASSNRVTPFNEQFF. The whole variable domain, filled in from reference TRBV19 and TRBJ2-1, reads DGGITQSPKYLFRKEGQNVTLSCEQNLNHDAMYWYRQDPGQGLRLIYYSQIVNDFQKGDIAEGYSVSREKKESFPLTVTSAQKNPTAFYLCASSNRVTPFNEQFFGPGTRLTVL.

The chain employs TRBV27 and TRBJ1-2, with D possibly being TRBD1 (5 bases). The V and J ends lost 2 bases and 7 bases respectively, with 14 bases between them. The length of the CDR3 is 14 residues. The germline gives CDR1 MNHEY, CDR2 SMNVEV (reference sequence). CDR3 in DNA: TGTGCCAGCAGTTTAGCCGGGACCTACGGTGGCTACACCTTC. It codes for CASSLAGTYGGYTF.

The chain combines TRBV6-5 with TRBJ2-5, with TRBD1 matching over 10 bases. The CDR3 has 15 residues. With V trimmed by 6 bases and J by 4 bases, 8 bases remained unmatched. Germline V CDR1 and CDR2: MNHEY, SVGAGI. The CDR3 DNA reads TGTGCCAGCAGACACGACAGGGGGCTGGGAGAGACCCAGTACTTC. Residues: CASRHDRGLGETQYF.